The next 7 T cell receptor beta chains were all read from a single sample in a study of blood T cell repertoires in COVID-19 (dated by TCRdb to 2020 to 2021). The library was made by the immunoSEQ multiplex PCR assay. Drawn from immuneACCESS, this table holds only the in-frame rearrangements with V and J called that TCRdb kept. Clones are partly lost; checked studies trace under half to an unresolved V gene and leave the rest unexplained. The sample profile shows fewer than 450,000 clones; around nine tenths of them were found once. The top ten clones comprise around 7.9% of the sample. The source material was peripheral blood. All receptors come from a woman in her 70s with COVID-19, enrolled during active disease.

This chain joins TRBV19 and TRBJ1-2; TRBD1 might be the D (5 bases). V was shortened by 5 bases and J by 3 bases, with 10 bases between the two germline ends. The germline gives CDR1 LNHDA, CDR2 SQIVND (reference sequence). The CDR3 spans 13 residues. In DNA form, the CDR3 reads TGTGCCAGTAGTCAGGGATTGGACTATGGCTACACCTTC. It yields the protein CASSQGLDYGYTF.

This chain connects TRBV10-1 to TRBJ2-1; D remains unclear. Germline V gene sequence: CDR1 WNHNN, CDR2 SYGVQD (reference sequence). Trimming pared 6 bases from V and 0 bases from J, leaving 9 bases between. This CDR3 has 14 amino acids. In DNA, the CDR3 is TGCGCCAGCAGCCGAGCGAGCTCCTACAATGAGCAGTTCTTC. The encoded protein is CASSRASSYNEQFF.

The chain joins TRBV29-1 to TRBJ2-7; the D gene is possibly TRBD1 (6 bases). Trimming stripped 3 bases from V and 7 bases from J, with 13 bases between. CDR3 size: 12 residues. Germline lookup yields CDR1 SQVTM and CDR2 ANQGSEA. CDR3 sequence reads: CSVDVGAREQYF. Written as DNA, the CDR3 is TGCAGCGTTGACGTGGGGGCGCGGGAGCAGTACTTC.

This chain joins TRBV28 and TRBJ1-5; D uncertain. Germline lookup yields CDR1 MDHEN and CDR2 SYDVKM. The CDR3 contains 16 residues. V was clipped by 5 bases and J by 2 bases, with 16 bases between them. CDR3 nucleotides: TGTGCCAGCAGTCGGGAGGGTAGGAAACGCAATCAGCCCCAGCATTTT. Its protein is CASSREGRKRNQPQHF.

A single count supports this clone. The chain links TRBV4-1 to TRBJ2-1, with unresolved D. Germline-derived CDR1 and CDR2 are MGHRA and YSYEKL. This CDR3 region has 14 residues. Trimming pared 4 bases from V and 3 bases from J, leaving 10 bases between. CDR3 sequence reads: CASSLRSDYNEQFF. CDR3 nucleotide sequence: TGCGCCAGCAGCCTCCGTTCAGACTACAATGAGCAGTTCTTC.

The V gene is TRBV4-2, the J gene TRBJ1-2, with 8 bases identical to TRBD1. CDR3 length equals 18 residues. CDR1 is LGHNA, CDR2 YNFKEQ, per germline. The trim removed 0 bases at V and 3 bases at J, leaving 12 bases unmatched. In DNA form, the CDR3 reads TGTGCCAGCAGCCAAGACCAGGGGGCCTTATCAGGGTACTATGGCTACACCTTC. Protein product: CASSQDQGALSGYYGYTF.

The chain is built from TRBV6-6 and TRBJ1-2; no clear D. The CDR3 consists of 15 residues. Trimming took 2 bases from V and 4 from J, leaving 14 bases between them. Germline lookup yields CDR1 MNHNY and CDR2 SVGAGI (reference sequence). CDR3 sequence reads: CASSYDVVVSYGYTF. DNA for the CDR3: TGTGCCAGCAGTTACGATGTAGTTGTGAGCTATGGCTACACCTTC.